Included here is one TCR beta chain sequence, with context. The antigen remains undetermined. The sample holds other DNA sequences that translate to the same CDR3. This entry belongs to a study of Ad26.COV2.S vaccination and SARS-CoV-2 variants. Study background: By the intramuscular route, Ad26.COV2.S was given once, or twice 56 days apart. Study outcomes and limitations: Breadth, reportedly substantial, characterized the spike-specific CD8+ and CD4+ T cell responses after vaccination.

Treatment specified: 19 received Ad26.COV2.S at low or high dose, single or two shots; about 5 received placebo; per-sample allocation not given. Sampling took place 63 days after the first vaccine or placebo injection. In the vaccine, an Ad26 vector expressed the SARS-CoV-2 spike of the Wuhan strain. From germline, CDR1 is SGHRS and CDR2 YFSETQ. The CDR3 is made up of 14 amino acids. V dropped 4 bases and J dropped 1; count of bases not matched to a gene: 3. Assay used: immunoSEQ multiplex PCR; TCRdb lists only in-frame clones, some missing. The repertoire holds fewer than 500,000 clones, with roughly 87% as singletons.

The source material was peripheral blood, sampled in a trial of Ad26.COV2.S vaccine versus placebo. The clonotype originates from a person aged 18-60 years who received the Ad26.COV2.S COVID-19 vaccine or a placebo. The chain employs TRBV5-1 and TRBJ1-1; TRBD1 matches at 8 bases. The chain's CDR3 is CASSPGTGNTEAFF. CDR3 in DNA: TGCGCCAGCAGCCCCGGGACAGGGAACACTGAAGCTTTCTTT.